This entry lists 16 T cell receptor beta chains sequenced from one sample in a study of T cell responses to AZD1222 COVID-19 vaccine. Some clones are missing from TCRdb's copy, which holds only in-frame ones; the method was immunoSEQ multiplex PCR. Of roughly 81,000 clones listed, 65% to 90% were seen once; the top ten hold approximately 8%. The input for sequencing was peripheral blood, taken on day 0 of AZD1222 vaccination. All receptors derive from an adult in good health.

This chain links TRBV7-9 with TRBJ2-7; possible D gene TRBD2, 6 bases. V was pared by 4 bases and J by 2 bases, with 21 bases between. CDR1 and CDR2 from the germline V gene are SEHNR and FQNEAQ (reference sequence). This CDR3 region has 17 residues. The CDR3 sequence: CASSSSWGTSSPYEQYF. In DNA, the CDR3 is TGTGCCAGCAGCTCCAGTTGGGGGACTTCGTCGCCCTACGAGCAGTACTTC. Together with reference TRBV7-9 and TRBJ2-7, the CDR3 gives the full variable domain: DTGVSQNPRHKITKRGQNVTFRCDPISEHNRLYWYRQTLGQGPEFLTYFQNEAQLEKSRLLSDRFSAERPKGSFSTLEIQRTEQGDSAMYLCASSSSWGTSSPYEQYFGPGTRLTVT.

In DNA form, the CDR3 reads TGTGCCAGCAGCTTGGTTCTAGCGGGAGCAGGGGTATACAATGAGCAGTTCTTC. Residues: CASSLVLAGAGVYNEQFF. The J gene is TRBJ2-1, the V gene TRBV5-6; 10 nucleotides agree with TRBD2. J gave up 4 bases and V 0 bases, and 10 bases lay outside the gene matches. The germline V gene encodes CDR1 SGHDT and CDR2 YYEEEE. The CDR3 sequence is 18 residues long.

The rearrangement uses TRBV5-1 and TRBJ1-4; D is unclear. Germline values: CDR1 SGHRS, CDR2 YFSETQ. Trimming stripped 0 bases from V and 0 bases from J, with 6 bases between. The CDR3 contains 15 residues. The CDR3 is CASSLAESTNEKLFF. CDR3 DNA sequence: TGCGCCAGCAGCTTGGCGGAGTCAACTAATGAAAAACTGTTTTTT.

The rearrangement links TRBV15 to TRBJ1-6; D ambiguous. Germline-derived CDR1 and CDR2 are LNHNV and YYDKDF (reference sequence). V lost 2 bases and J 0 bases, leaving 11 bases between the germline ends. This CDR3 is built from 17 residues. The CDR3: CATSRTVGASYNSPLHF. The CDR3 nucleotides read TGTGCCACCAGCAGAACTGTTGGAGCCTCCTATAATTCACCCCTCCACTTT.

Only a few counts were recorded for this clone. V and J are TRBV29-1 and TRBJ1-5, with a weak D call TRBD1 (6 bases). The CDR3 has 14 residues. V dropped 4 bases and J dropped 5 bases, with 15 bases sitting between them. Germline values: CDR1 SQVTM, CDR2 ANQGSEA. The CDR3 loop is CSVVGQGLDQPQHF. DNA for the CDR3: TGCAGCGTTGTAGGGCAGGGGTTGGATCAGCCCCAGCATTTT. Full variable domain (rest looked up from reference TRBV29-1 and TRBJ1-5): SAVISQKPSRDICQRGTSLTIQCQVDSQVTMMFWYRQQPGQSLTLIATANQGSEATYESGFVIDKFPISRPNLTFSTLTVSNMSPEDSSIYLCSVVGQGLDQPQHFGDGTRLSIL.

The chain has TRBV19 and TRBJ2-7, with D perhaps assigned TRBD1 or TRBD2 (6 bases each). Per the germline V gene, CDR1 is LNHDA and CDR2 is SQIVND (reference sequence). Trimming took off 7 bases at V and 7 bases at J, with 23 bases between the two ends. There are 15 residues in the CDR3. The CDR3 protein is CASTSTPGARVEQYF. CDR3 sequence (DNA): TGTGCCAGTACCTCGACCCCGGGGGCGCGTGTTGAGCAGTACTTC.

The chain couples TRBV7-2 to TRBJ1-6, with 10 positions matching TRBD1. Germline CDR1 reads SGHTA; CDR2 reads FQGNSA. Trimming took 5 bases from V and 10 from J; bases not matched to a gene: 8. The CDR3 totals 15 residues. CDR3: CASSADRGQGSPLHF. CDR3 nucleotides: TGTGCCAGCAGCGCTGACAGGGGGCAAGGGTCACCCCTCCACTTT. The whole variable domain, remainder taken from reference TRBV7-2 and TRBJ1-6, is GAGVSQSPSNKVTEKGKDVELRCDPISGHTALYWYRQSLGQGLEFLIYFQGNSAPDKSGLPSDRFSAERTGGSVSTLTIQRTQQEDSAVYLCASSADRGQGSPLHFGNGTRLTVT.

CDR3 coding DNA: TGTGCCAGCAGCTTGGGGGGGCCAGGCTATGGCTACACCTTC. This sequence encodes CASSLGGPGYGYTF. The rearrangement uses TRBV5-6 and TRBJ1-2; maybe TRBD1 (6 bases). CDR1 is SGHDT and CDR2 is YYEEEE in the germline V gene. V gave up 0 bases and J gave up 4 bases, with 10 bases separating them. This CDR3 has 14 amino acids.

The gene calls are TRBV14 and TRBJ1-1; D is ambiguous. The CDR3 spans 11 residues. Trimming shortened V by 4 bases and J by 9 bases, and 9 bases separated the two germline ends. Germline V gene lookup returns CDR1 SGHDN and CDR2 FVKESK. The CDR3 loop reads CASSLAGKAFF. The CDR3 DNA reads as TGTGCCAGCAGCCTCGCTGGGAAAGCTTTCTTT.

This clone came up once. The chain links TRBV24-1 to TRBJ2-2; 8 positions agree with TRBD2. The CDR3 totals 17 residues. Germline V lookup: CDR1 KGHDR, CDR2 SFDVKD. V lost 0 bases to trimming and J lost 6 bases; unmatched junction nucleotides: 8. The CDR3 is CATSDLRTGGPSGELFF. As DNA, the CDR3 is TGTGCCACCAGTGATTTGAGAACGGGAGGGCCATCCGGGGAGCTGTTTTTT.

The V and J genes are TRBV20-1 and TRBJ1-5; D call uncertain. Trimming cost V 3 bases and J 6 bases, with 12 bases left between them. The germline V gene encodes CDR1 DFQATT and CDR2 SNEGSKA (reference sequence). The CDR3 sequence is 13 residues long. In DNA form, the CDR3 reads TGCAGTGCTAGTCTCGGGAGAGGTCAGCCCCAGCATTTT. It translates to CSASLGRGQPQHF.

The chain uses TRBV5-5 and TRBJ2-2, with 7 bases matching TRBD1. The CDR3 has 13 residues. With 4 bases clipped from V and 7 bases from J, the junction kept 4 bases outside the gene matches. Germline loops: CDR1 SGHKS, CDR2 YYEKEE (reference sequence). CDR3 DNA: TGTGCCAGCAGCACGACAGGGAGCGGGGAGCTGTTTTTT. Its protein is CASSTTGSGELFF. Using reference TRBV5-5 and TRBJ2-2 for the parts outside the CDR3, the full variable domain is DAGVTQSPTHLIKTRGQQVTLRCSPISGHKSVSWYQQVLGQGPQFIFQYYEKEERGRGNFPDRFSARQFPNYSSELNVNALLLGDSALYLCASSTTGSGELFFGEGSRLTVL.

This chain joins TRBV4-3 and TRBJ2-3, with 14 nucleotides matching TRBD2. The V gene's germline CDR1 is LGHNA and CDR2 YSLEER. The V and J ends lost 3 bases and 8 bases, in that order; junction bases with no gene match: 4. CDR3 length: 15 amino acids. In DNA, the CDR3 is TGCGCCAGCAGCCAGGGACTAGCGGGAGTTGGTACGCAGTATTTT. Its protein is CASSQGLAGVGTQYF.

V is TRBV7-6 and J is TRBJ2-3; TRBD2 matches 13 bases. V gave up 5 bases and J gave up 4 bases; unmatched junction bases: 9. The length of the CDR3 is 17 residues. Looked up from germline, CDR1 is SGHVS and CDR2 is FNYEAQ. The CDR3: CASSQGWTSGSADTQYF. The CDR3 nucleotides read TGTGCCAGCAGCCAAGGTTGGACTAGCGGGAGTGCAGATACGCAGTATTTT.

Sample share makes this clone medium-sized (0.01 to 0.1%). The chain recombines TRBV7-9 with TRBJ2-1; D is uncertain. Germline V CDR1 and CDR2: SEHNR, FQNEAQ (reference sequence). The CDR3 totals 15 residues. With 1 base removed from V and 4 bases from J, the gap between germline ends came to 11 bases. The CDR3 loop reads CASSLELGRYNEQFF. The CDR3 DNA follows: TGTGCCAGCAGCTTAGAACTGGGAAGATACAATGAGCAGTTCTTC.

This rearrangement joins TRBV6-2 or TRBV6-3 to TRBJ1-5; no clear D. CDR3 length equals 13 residues. Germline assignment: CDR1 MNHEY and CDR2 SVGEGT. Trimming took off 2 bases at V and 4 bases at J, with 6 bases between the two ends. This CDR3 is CASSYEQNQPQHF. As DNA, the CDR3 is TGTGCCAGCAGTTACGAACAGAATCAGCCCCAGCATTTT.